The 9 T cell receptor beta chains reported below all come from one sample, sequenced in a study of blood T cell repertoires in COVID-19. Assay used: immunoSEQ multiplex PCR; TCRdb lists only in-frame clones, some missing. The table shows 300,000 to 350,000 clones, with around 80% occurring only once. The sample was peripheral blood. The source of these receptors is a man aged 30-40 years with active or convalescent COVID-19.

The chain links TRBV19 to TRBJ2-4; D gene uncertain. Trimming took 6 bases from V and 1 from J, leaving 13 bases between them. Per the germline V gene, CDR1 is LNHDA and CDR2 is SQIVND (reference sequence). The CDR3 is made up of 15 amino acids. The CDR3 DNA reads as TGTGCCAGTAGCCCCTCTTCTATGGCCAAAAACATTCAGTACTTC. As protein: CASSPSSMAKNIQYF.

This chain connects TRBV28 to TRBJ1-5; 7 nucleotides align to TRBD1. J was trimmed by 3 bases and V by 5 bases; bases with no gene match: 7. CDR1 MDHEN and CDR2 SYDVKM come from the germline V gene. The CDR3 is 15 residues long. CDR3 protein: CASSTLQGSNQPQHF. The CDR3 DNA reads TGTGCCAGCAGTACCTTACAGGGGTCCAATCAGCCCCAGCATTTT. Based on the CDR3 plus reference TRBV28 and TRBJ1-5, the full variable domain is DVKVTQSSRYLVKRTGEKVFLECVQDMDHENMFWYRQDPGLGLRLIYFSYDVKMKEKGDIPEGYSVSREKKERFSLILESASTNQTSMYLCASSTLQGSNQPQHFGDGTRLSIL.

This chain links TRBV4-3 with TRBJ2-1, with 9 bases aligning to TRBD2. With 3 bases clipped from V and 8 bases from J, the junction kept 5 bases outside the gene matches. CDR3 length: 14 residues. Germline V gene lookup returns CDR1 LGHNA and CDR2 YSLEER. CDR3 in amino acids: CASSQVSGSYEQFF. Here the CDR3 DNA reads TGCGCCAGCAGCCAGGTTAGCGGGAGCTATGAGCAGTTCTTC.

This clone was detected only once. This chain links TRBV27 with TRBJ2-7; D is unclear. Germline values: CDR1 MNHEY, CDR2 SMNVEV (reference sequence). This CDR3 is built from 13 residues. V dropped 5 bases and J dropped 3 bases, with 11 bases sitting between them. CDR3 sequence reads: CASSPTAYYEQYF. The CDR3 DNA follows: TGTGCCAGCAGTCCTACAGCATACTACGAGCAGTACTTC.

This sequence joins TRBV10-3 and TRBJ1-1; 8 bases agree with TRBD1. V shed 10 bases, J shed 0 bases, and the junction held 7 bases outside the gene matches. Per the germline V gene, CDR1 is ENHRY and CDR2 is SYGVKD. This CDR3 spans 14 amino acids. DNA for the CDR3: TGTGCCACCCAGACAGGGGCGATGAACACTGAAGCTTTCTTT. Translating gives CATQTGAMNTEAFF.

The V call is TRBV4-3, the J call TRBJ2-7; no clear D. The V end lost 1 base, the J end lost 3 bases, and 13 bases lay between the germline ends. This CDR3 spans 15 amino acids. Germline V CDR1 and CDR2: LGHNA, YSLEER. For the CDR3, the DNA is TGCGCCAGCAGCCAAGCCCCCCTTGACATCTACGAGCAGTACTTC. Its translation: CASSQAPLDIYEQYF.

The chain has TRBV6-2 or TRBV6-3 and TRBJ2-4, with TRBD2 matching over 7 bases. CDR1 and CDR2 (germline): MNHEY, SVGEGT. The V gene end was trimmed by 0 bases and the J gene end by 8 bases; junction bases not matched to a gene: 7. The CDR3 runs to 15 residues. CDR3 nucleotide sequence: TGTGCCAGCAGTTACTCCGGGGGGATCGGGGACATTCAGTACTTC. It specifies CASSYSGGIGDIQYF.

V gene TRBV27 combines with J gene TRBJ2-1; D is uncertain. Germline V CDR1 and CDR2: MNHEY, SMNVEV (reference sequence). The CDR3 is 15 amino acids. V dropped 8 bases and J dropped 3 bases, with 17 bases sitting between them. The CDR3 is CASCPQWQNYNEQFF. The CDR3, as DNA: TGTGCCAGCTGTCCCCAATGGCAGAACTACAATGAGCAGTTCTTC.

The chain recombines TRBV19 with TRBJ2-5; 7 bases line up with TRBD2. The CDR3 has 14 amino acids. V lost 5 bases to trimming and J lost 4 bases; unmatched junction nucleotides: 7. Germline CDR1 reads LNHDA; CDR2 reads SQIVND (reference sequence). In DNA, the CDR3 is TGTGCCAGTAGTCCTATGGGGAGGGCAGAGACCCAGTACTTC. Amino acid sequence: CASSPMGRAETQYF.